This T cell receptor (beta chain) was recorded in a study of T cell responses to AZD1222 COVID-19 vaccine. The study, taken as a whole, reports: Spike regions recognized by vaccine-associated CD4 TCRs spanned the protein, led by 160-218 and 743-854. Females outnumbered males among donors, who were mostly white British; clonal diversity was possibly underestimated.

TCRdb keeps only in-frame clones here, not all; method: immunoSEQ multiplex PCR. The sample holds 120,000 to 150,000 clones, roughly 90% seen once. Concerning this clone: The antigen is not known.

Sequencing was performed on peripheral blood, taken on day 0 of AZD1222 vaccination. This receptor was identified in an adult in good health.

CDR3 bases: TGTGCCACCAGCCCGGGGGGCCTGAACACTGAAGCTTTCTTT. Translation gives CATSPGGLNTEAFF. The chain joins TRBV15 to TRBJ1-1; D perhaps matches TRBD1 (6 bases). The V gene lost 5 bases and the J gene lost 0 bases, with 10 bases spanning the gap. The germline gives CDR1 LNHNV, CDR2 YYDKDF (reference sequence). The CDR3 is made up of 14 amino acids.